The 24 T cell receptor beta chains below come from one sample, sequenced in a study of blood T cells in healthy people across ages. Then a second PCR, running about 6 to 12 cycles, was carried out with a sample-barcoded 5' primer and a J-beta primer mix. TCRdb re-called the 5' RACE reads through MiXCR, storing one row per CDR3 protein. The sample consists of fewer than 900,000 distinct CDR3 sequences, around 49% of them appearing once. Sequenced material: blood. These receptors were taken from an older woman in good health.

This chain uses TRBV4-2 with TRBJ2-2; 8 bases are a match to TRBD1. V lost 1 base to trimming and J lost 4 bases; unmatched junction nucleotides: 2. Germline CDR1 and CDR2: LGHNA and YNFKEQ. The CDR3 sequence is 15 residues long. CDR3 DNA: TGTGCCAGCAGCCAAGCAGGGGGCGTCACCGGGGAGCTGTTTTTT. This translates into CASSQAGGVTGELFF.

The chain couples TRBV20-1 to TRBJ2-3, with 11 bases lining up with TRBD2. The germline CDR1 and CDR2 sequences are DFQATT and SNEGSKA (reference sequence). This CDR3 region has 16 residues. Trimming at V came to 0 bases and at J to 6 bases, leaving 8 bases not matched to a gene. CDR3 DNA: TGCAGTGCTAGAGATGCGACTAGCGGGATTTTGGATACGCAGTATTTT. Protein product: CSARDATSGILDTQYF.

V is TRBV5-1 and J is TRBJ2-2, with a possible D match to TRBD1 (5 bases). V was cut by 0 bases and J by 2 bases, with 11 bases left in between. This CDR3 comprises 16 residues. Germline V gene lookup returns CDR1 SGHRS and CDR2 YFSETQ. CDR3 sequence: CASSLEAGRNTGELFF. In nucleotides, the CDR3 is TGCGCCAGCAGCTTGGAGGCAGGGCGTAACACCGGGGAGCTGTTTTTT.

The chain combines TRBV25-1 with TRBJ2-1, with 7 bases matching TRBD2. Trimming cost V 8 bases and J 2 bases; bases outside gene matches: 6. The CDR3 is made up of 14 amino acids. The V gene's germline CDR1 is MGHDK and CDR2 SYGVNS. Here the CDR3 reads CASLSGYAYNEQFF. CDR3 coding DNA: TGTGCCAGCCTTAGCGGGTACGCCTACAATGAGCAGTTCTTC. The whole variable domain, remainder taken from reference TRBV25-1 and TRBJ2-1, is EADIYQTPRYLVIGTGKKITLECSQTMGHDKMYWYQQDPGMELHLIHYSYGVNSTEKGDLSSESTVSRIRTEHFPLTLESARPSHTSQYLCASLSGYAYNEQFFGPGTRLTVL.

This clonotype has just a few counts. The chain joins TRBV27 to TRBJ1-2; possible D gene TRBD1, 6 bases. CDR3 length: 15 amino acids. Per the germline V gene, CDR1 is MNHEY and CDR2 is SMNVEV (reference sequence). The ends were cut back, 3 bases at V and 5 bases at J, with 16 bases in the middle. The chain's CDR3 is CASSFRQAGGYGYTF. The CDR3 region has the DNA TGTGCCAGCAGTTTCCGACAGGCTGGGGGATATGGCTACACCTTC.

The chain links TRBV15 to TRBJ2-2; 7 bases align to TRBD1. CDR3 length equals 15 residues. J gave up 4 bases and V 1 base, and 3 bases lay outside the gene matches. Germline V gene lookup returns CDR1 LNHNV and CDR2 YYDKDF (reference sequence). DNA for the CDR3: TGTGCCACCAGCAGAGTGGCAGGGGGCACCGGGGAGCTGTTTTTT. Translation gives CATSRVAGGTGELFF.

This clonotype appeared once. This chain uses TRBV9 with TRBJ1-2; D unclear. The CDR3 is 15 residues long. CDR1 is SGDLS and CDR2 is YYNGEE in the germline V gene. The V gene lost 0 bases and the J gene lost 4 bases, with 13 bases spanning the gap. CDR3 residues: CASSVVEGKSYGYTF. CDR3 nucleotides: TGTGCCAGCAGCGTAGTGGAGGGAAAGAGCTATGGCTACACCTTC.

V is TRBV5-1 and J is TRBJ2-3, with D perhaps matching TRBD1 (5 bases). The germline V and J ends were trimmed by 0 bases and 5 bases, with 22 bases remaining between them. CDR1 is SGHRS, CDR2 YFSETQ, per germline. The CDR3 has 18 amino acids. CDR3 nucleotides: TGCGCCAGCAGCTTGGTGAAGACCGTGGGTGGGGCCTTAGATACGCAGTATTTT. Its translation: CASSLVKTVGGALDTQYF.

Notes on this clonotype: Sequence at one end of the junction differs from germline and may be a read error. The chain combines TRBV18 with TRBJ1-6; TRBD1 is a possible D gene (6 bases). The germline CDR1 and CDR2 sequences are KGHSH and LQKENI. This CDR3 is built from 13 residues. The CDR3 is CASAPEGGSPLHF. The CDR3, as DNA: TGTGCCAGCGCACCAGAAGGGGGTTCACCCCTCCACTTT.

CDR3 nucleotide sequence: TGTGCCATCAGTGAATTAGCCTACGAGCAGTACTTC. Amino acids: CAISELAYEQYF. The chain combines TRBV10-3 with TRBJ2-7; D ambiguous. V lost 3 bases and J 2 bases, leaving 5 bases between the germline ends. Germline V gives CDR1 ENHRY, CDR2 SYGVKD. The CDR3 contains 12 residues.

The table lists this clonotype with many counts. This sequence joins TRBV7-2 and TRBJ2-1; TRBD2 agrees at 8 bases. The CDR3 loop spans 18 amino acids. Germline V CDR1 and CDR2: SGHTA, FQGNSA. V was pared by 4 bases and J by 3 bases, with 14 bases of the junction left unmatched. CDR3 sequence reads: CASSSRWRLAGVYNEQFF. CDR3 bases: TGTGCCAGCAGCTCCCGCTGGAGGCTAGCGGGTGTCTACAATGAGCAGTTCTTC.

In this sample, this clonotype turned up a few times. This chain uses TRBV29-1 with TRBJ2-5; TRBD1 matches 7 bases. The J segment lost 5 bases and the V segment lost 7 bases, leaving 7 bases of the junction unmatched. Looked up from germline, CDR1 is SQVTM and CDR2 is ANQGSEA. The CDR3 totals 12 residues. The CDR3 loop reads CSAYRGSETQYF. In DNA form, the CDR3 reads TGCAGCGCTTACAGGGGTAGTGAGACCCAGTACTTC.

The chain is built from TRBV10-3 and TRBJ2-5; D may match TRBD1 or TRBD2 (5 bases each). V was clipped by 0 bases and J by 4 bases, with 18 bases between them. Germline lookup yields CDR1 ENHRY and CDR2 SYGVKD. The CDR3 is 17 amino acids. The DNA for the CDR3 is TGTGCCATCAGTGAGTCCTTCCAACTAAAGGGGAGAGAGACCCAGTACTTC. Protein product: CAISESFQLKGRETQYF.

This clonotype rates as medium-sized. The chain uses TRBV20-1 and TRBJ1-2; TRBD1 agrees at 10 bases. The CDR3 contains 12 residues. Germline CDR1 reads DFQATT; CDR2 reads SNEGSKA (reference sequence). V was pared by 6 bases and J by 5 bases, with 3 bases of the junction left unmatched. CDR3 in DNA: TGCAGTGCCAGGGACAGGGGATATGGCTACACCTTC. This codes for CSARDRGYGYTF.

The genes are TRBV7-2 and TRBJ2-3, with D unclear. The CDR3 spans 16 residues. The germline V gene encodes CDR1 SGHTA and CDR2 FQGNSA. V gave up 2 bases and J gave up 8 bases, with 20 bases separating them. The CDR3 reads CASSLFDRSDLGTQYF. The CDR3 nucleotides are TGTGCCAGCAGCTTATTTGACCGGTCAGACCTGGGTACGCAGTATTTT. Drawing the rest from reference TRBV7-2 and TRBJ2-3, the complete variable domain is GAGVSQSPSNKVTEKGKDVELRCDPISGHTALYWYRQSLGQGLEFLIYFQGNSAPDKSGLPSDRFSAERTGGSVSTLTIQRTQQEDSAVYLCASSLFDRSDLGTQYFGPGTRLTVL.

With regard to this clonotype: With a much larger clone just one base away, this may be a read error. The V gene is TRBV11-2, the J gene TRBJ2-7; possible D gene TRBD2, 5 bases. Trimming pared 1 base from V and 7 bases from J, leaving 17 bases between. The CDR3 has 15 amino acids. Germline V gene data show CDR1 as SGHAT and CDR2 as FQNNGV. CDR3 DNA sequence: TGTGCCAGCAGCTTAGGCCTAGCTCCTTACAATGAGCAGTACTTC. This encodes CASSLGLAPYNEQYF.

CDR3 nucleotides: TGTGCCAGCAGCTCTCCCGGACAGGGGGGCTCCAATCAGCCCCAGCATTTT. Translated, it gives CASSSPGQGGSNQPQHF. This sequence joins TRBV28 and TRBJ1-5; 10 bases align to TRBD1. Germline lookup yields CDR1 MDHEN and CDR2 SYDVKM. CDR3 length: 17 residues. Trimming at V came to 6 bases and at J to 3 bases, leaving 11 bases not matched to a gene.

This chain uses TRBV18 with TRBJ2-7; 8 bases line up with TRBD1. V shed 4 bases, J shed 7 bases, and the junction held 12 bases outside the gene matches. In germline, CDR1 is KGHSH, CDR2 LQKENI. CDR3 size: 15 residues. CDR3 nucleotides: TGTGCCAGCTCACAGTCCACAGGGGGTTTGAGGGAGCAGTACTTC. Amino acids: CASSQSTGGLREQYF. Looking up the rest from reference TRBV18 and TRBJ2-7 gives the full variable domain: NAGVMQNPRHLVRRRGQEARLRCSPMKGHSHVYWYRQLPEEGLKFMVYLQKENIIDESGMPKERFSAEFPKEGPSILRIQQVVRGDSAAYFCASSQSTGGLREQYFGPGTRLTVT.

This chain uses TRBV6-2 or TRBV6-3 with TRBJ2-3, with a tentative D call TRBD1 (6 bases). The V and J ends lost 2 bases and 3 bases respectively, with 12 bases between them. The germline CDR1 and CDR2 sequences are MNHEY and SVGEGT. The CDR3 consists of 15 residues. This CDR3 reads CASSYAQGSTDTQYF. CDR3 coding DNA: TGTGCCAGCAGTTACGCACAGGGTTCTACAGATACGCAGTATTTT.

This clonotype has a single count. The chain has TRBV27 and TRBJ2-3; D perhaps matches TRBD1 (6 bases). The germline CDR1 and CDR2 sequences are MNHEY and SMNVEV (reference sequence). The CDR3 runs 15 residues. V gave up 6 bases and J gave up 2 bases, with 15 bases separating them. The CDR3 region is CASSIQGRDTDTQYF. The CDR3 nucleotides read TGTGCCAGCAGCATACAGGGTCGGGACACAGATACGCAGTATTTT.

The sample holds many counts of this clonotype. This chain links TRBV28 with TRBJ1-2; 8 nucleotides line up with TRBD1. V lost 8 bases to trimming and J lost 2 bases; unmatched junction nucleotides: 7. CDR3 length: 14 residues. Germline values: CDR1 MDHEN, CDR2 SYDVKM. CDR3: CASHNSGGNYGYTF. The CDR3 DNA sequence: TGTGCCAGCCACAATTCAGGGGGCAACTATGGCTACACCTTC.

The gene calls are TRBV7-2 and TRBJ2-2; D unclear. The germline gives CDR1 SGHTA, CDR2 FQGNSA. The CDR3 runs 13 residues. Trimming removed 0 bases at V and 6 bases at J, with 5 bases between. CDR3 DNA: TGTGCCAGCAGCTTAGCGGTGGCCGGGGAGCTGTTTTTT. Translated, it gives CASSLAVAGELFF.

This clonotype was seen a few times. The gene calls are TRBV27 and TRBJ2-1; D is ambiguous. The tail of the sequence fits TRBJ2-7 better, so the J call may be wrong. The CDR3 has 14 residues. Germline CDR1 MNHEY, CDR2 SMNVEV (reference sequence). CDR3 sequence (DNA): TGTGCCAGCCATGTAGTGGGATCCTACAATGAGCAGTACTTC. Its protein is CASHVVGSYNEQYF.

This sequence joins TRBV5-1 and TRBJ2-5; unclear D gene. This CDR3 region has 15 residues. Deletions cut 3 bases from V and 0 bases from J, with 12 bases between. Germline V gene lookup returns CDR1 SGHRS and CDR2 YFSETQ. The CDR3 sequence: CASSWVAGYQETQYF. CDR3 in DNA: TGCGCCAGCAGCTGGGTCGCCGGCTACCAAGAGACCCAGTACTTC.